This entry lists 27 T cell receptor beta chains sequenced from one sample in a study of control samples from healthy donors and cancer patients. Some clones are missing from TCRdb's copy, which holds only in-frame ones; the method was immunoSEQ multiplex PCR. Of approximately 90,000 clones listed, about 87% are singletons. The sample was blood. The origin of the receptors is a woman aged 70 to 79 in good health.

This rearrangement joins TRBV18 to TRBJ1-5; TRBD1 matches 8 bases. Per germline, CDR1 KGHSH and CDR2 LQKENI. The CDR3 is 19 amino acids. The ends lost 1 base at V and 2 bases at J; junction bases unmatched: 13. CDR3 sequence: CASSPLPGQGTSRNQPQHF. The CDR3 nucleotides are TGTGCCAGCTCACCACTCCCCGGACAGGGAACGTCGCGCAATCAGCCCCAGCATTTT.

The chain is built from TRBV23-1 and TRBJ2-5, with 8 positions matching TRBD1. TRBV23-1 is known as an ORF, though its function is uncertain. The CDR3 runs 14 residues. Trimming removed 4 bases from V and 4 bases from J; junction bases left unmatched: 5. CDR3 nucleotide sequence: TGCGCCAGCAGTCCCACAGGGGGGAGAGAGACCCAGTACTTC. Protein product: CASSPTGGRETQYF.

This chain connects TRBV19 to TRBJ1-4; no reliable D call. V lost 4 bases and J 10 bases, leaving 10 bases between the germline ends. There are 12 residues in the CDR3. Germline values: CDR1 LNHDA, CDR2 SQIVND (reference sequence). The CDR3 loop is CASSTTPGKLFF. CDR3 bases: TGTGCCAGTAGTACGACCCCAGGAAAACTGTTTTTT.

For the CDR3, the DNA is TGTGCCAGCAGTTTTACAGGTCTCGCTGATGGCTACACCTTC. Its protein product is CASSFTGLADGYTF. This chain uses TRBV27 with TRBJ1-2, with D tentatively TRBD1 (5 bases). Germline loops: CDR1 MNHEY, CDR2 SMNVEV (reference sequence). CDR3 size: 14 residues. V lost 3 bases, J lost 6 bases, and 14 bases lay in between.

The chain has TRBV27 and TRBJ1-1, with a weak D call TRBD1 (6 bases). Germline values: CDR1 MNHEY, CDR2 SMNVEV (reference sequence). The CDR3 extends over 13 amino acids. Between the trimmed V and J ends, which lost 6 bases and 4 bases, there was a span of 12 bases. The CDR3 nucleotides read TGTGCCAGCAGACTCAGGGGTCGCACTGAAGCTTTCTTT. Encoded protein: CASRLRGRTEAFF.

In DNA form, the CDR3 reads TGTGCCAGCAGTCGGCGGGGGGATACGCAGTATTTT. Its protein is CASSRRGDTQYF. V and J are TRBV14 and TRBJ2-3; 7 nucleotides agree with TRBD2. There are 12 residues in the CDR3. Trimming took 6 bases from V and 6 from J; bases not matched to a gene: 3. Germline values: CDR1 SGHDN, CDR2 FVKESK.

The V call is TRBV7-9, the J call TRBJ1-2; 8 bases match TRBD1. CDR1 SEHNR and CDR2 FQNEAQ come from the germline V gene (reference sequence). The trim removed 5 bases at V and 6 bases at J, leaving 5 bases unmatched. The CDR3 runs 13 residues. In DNA form, the CDR3 reads TGTGCCAGCAGCGCTACGGGACAGGATGGCTACACCTTC. Translating it yields CASSATGQDGYTF.

The rearrangement uses TRBV19 and TRBJ1-5, with D perhaps matching TRBD1 (5 bases). Trimming took 4 bases from V and 6 from J, leaving 13 bases between them. From germline, CDR1 is LNHDA and CDR2 SQIVND (reference sequence). The CDR3 extends over 14 amino acids. This CDR3 reads CASSTQGIGQPQHF. CDR3 coding DNA: TGTGCCAGTAGTACCCAGGGAATTGGTCAGCCCCAGCATTTT. The whole variable domain, filled in from reference TRBV19 and TRBJ1-5, reads DGGITQSPKYLFRKEGQNVTLSCEQNLNHDAMYWYRQDPGQGLRLIYYSQIVNDFQKGDIAEGYSVSREKKESFPLTVTSAQKNPTAFYLCASSTQGIGQPQHFGDGTRLSIL.

The gene calls are TRBV10-3 and TRBJ1-1; D is ambiguous. Trimming cost V 0 bases and J 0 bases, with 8 bases left between them. The germline gives CDR1 ENHRY, CDR2 SYGVKD. CDR3 length: 15 amino acids. For the CDR3, the DNA is TGTGCCATCAGTGAGTCGGCATTAATGAACACTGAAGCTTTCTTT. Its protein is CAISESALMNTEAFF.

The chain is built from TRBV7-2 and TRBJ2-1; a possible D gene is TRBD2 (6 bases). V was shortened by 4 bases and J by 3 bases, with 25 bases between the two germline ends. The V gene's germline CDR1 is SGHTA and CDR2 FQGNSA. This CDR3 region has 19 residues. CDR3 sequence: CASSSSRGGGIQDYNEQFF. The CDR3 DNA sequence: TGTGCCAGCAGCTCCTCGCGAGGTGGGGGGATCCAGGACTACAATGAGCAGTTCTTC.

J is TRBJ2-1 and V is TRBV18; 10 bases align to TRBD2. In germline, CDR1 is KGHSH, CDR2 LQKENI. This CDR3 comprises 15 residues. The V gene end was trimmed by 1 base and the J gene end by 9 bases; junction bases not matched to a gene: 6. DNA of the CDR3: TGTGCCAGCTCACCACAGCGGGGGGGTGACGGTGAGCAGTTCTTC. Amino acids: CASSPQRGGDGEQFF.

V gene TRBV5-1 combines with J gene TRBJ2-1; 8 nucleotides agree with TRBD2. V lost 0 bases to trimming and J lost 0 bases; unmatched junction nucleotides: 8. CDR1 SGHRS and CDR2 YFSETQ come from the germline V gene. CDR3 length: 18 amino acids. The CDR3 nucleotides are TGCGCCAGCAGCTTGGCCGTTAGCGGGGTAAGCTCCTACAATGAGCAGTTCTTC. Its translation: CASSLAVSGVSSYNEQFF.

This chain connects TRBV7-6 to TRBJ2-5; D ambiguous. The CDR3 is 12 residues long. Trimming took 3 bases from V and 4 from J, leaving 6 bases between them. Germline lookup yields CDR1 SGHVS and CDR2 FNYEAQ. The CDR3 loop is CASSFRRETQYF. CDR3 sequence (DNA): TGTGCCAGCAGCTTTAGAAGAGAGACCCAGTACTTC.

The V and J genes are TRBV9 and TRBJ1-2, with 9 bases that match TRBD1. This CDR3 is 16 amino acids long. Germline trimming cut 3 bases from V and 8 bases from J; bases unmatched to any gene: 14. Germline V gene sequence: CDR1 SGDLS, CDR2 YYNGEE. The CDR3 nucleotides are TGTGCCAGCAGCGAGGAATACACAGGGGGCCGTCGAGGCTACACCTTC. Translated: CASSEEYTGGRRGYTF.

The chain links TRBV6-5 to TRBJ1-2, with 8 bases lining up with TRBD1. Germline V gives CDR1 MNHEY, CDR2 SVGAGI. The CDR3 covers 14 residues. The V segment lost 6 bases and the J segment 8 bases; nucleotides outside the gene matches: 11. The CDR3 coding sequence is TGTGCCAGCAGGGGGAATGGACAGGGCGAGGGCTACACCTTC. It translates to CASRGNGQGEGYTF.

The V gene is TRBV19, the J gene TRBJ1-6, with D hard to call. Germline V gene lookup returns CDR1 LNHDA and CDR2 SQIVND (reference sequence). The CDR3 has 14 residues. V lost 1 base and J lost 10, with 11 bases in between. CDR3 region: CASSIGGARSPLHF. As DNA, the CDR3 is TGTGCCAGTAGTATAGGGGGAGCAAGATCACCCCTCCACTTT.

The rearrangement joins TRBV28 to TRBJ2-1, with D possibly TRBD1 on 5 matching bases. This CDR3 is built from 15 residues. V lost 6 bases to trimming and J lost 0 bases, with 12 bases between them. Germline CDR1 and CDR2: MDHEN and SYDVKM. CDR3 region: CASSPRDSSYNEQFF. In nucleotides, the CDR3 is TGTGCCAGCAGCCCCAGAGACAGCTCCTACAATGAGCAGTTCTTC. The whole variable domain, filled in from reference TRBV28 and TRBJ2-1, reads DVKVTQSSRYLVKRTGEKVFLECVQDMDHENMFWYRQDPGLGLRLIYFSYDVKMKEKGDIPEGYSVSREKKERFSLILESASTNQTSMYLCASSPRDSSYNEQFFGPGTRLTVL.

The chain joins TRBV10-3 to TRBJ2-3; D call uncertain. Between the trimmed V and J ends, which lost 6 bases and 1 base, there was a span of 11 bases. CDR3 size: 14 residues. CDR1 ENHRY and CDR2 SYGVKD come from the germline V gene. The CDR3 is CAIRAAQGTDTQYF. DNA of the CDR3: TGTGCCATCAGGGCTGCCCAGGGCACAGATACGCAGTATTTT.

This chain connects TRBV6-6 to TRBJ1-3, with D maybe TRBD1 (6 bases). Germline V gives CDR1 MNHNY, CDR2 SVGAGI (reference sequence). The CDR3 loop spans 16 amino acids. Trimming removed 4 bases at V and 4 bases at J, with 17 bases between. This CDR3 is CASSSGSGTGGNTIYF. CDR3 DNA sequence: TGTGCCAGCAGTTCTGGGTCGGGCACAGGGGGAAACACCATATATTTT.

The count of this clone is one. The chain uses TRBV29-1 and TRBJ1-2, with D hard to call. The ends were cut back, 4 bases at V and 4 bases at J, with 4 bases in the middle. Per the germline V gene, CDR1 is SQVTM and CDR2 is ANQGSEA. This CDR3 contains 10 residues. CDR3 in DNA: TGCAGCGTTGGATTCTATGGCTACACCTTC. Encoded protein: CSVGFYGYTF.

CDR3: CASSESGVNYGYTF. The CDR3 nucleotides are TGCGCCAGCAGTGAGTCGGGGGTTAACTATGGCTACACCTTC. The chain joins TRBV10-1 to TRBJ1-2, with D possibly matching TRBD1 (5 bases). V was clipped by 0 bases and J by 1 base, with 6 bases between them. The germline V gene has CDR1 WNHNN and CDR2 SYGVQD (reference sequence). The CDR3 contains 14 residues.

This chain joins TRBV19 and TRBJ1-2, with D possibly being TRBD1 (5 bases). CDR1 and CDR2 (germline): LNHDA, SQIVND (reference sequence). This CDR3 has 16 amino acids. Trimming removed 5 bases at V and 4 bases at J, with 20 bases between. CDR3 in amino acids: CASSPMDRGVIYGYTF. In DNA form, the CDR3 reads TGTGCCAGTAGTCCGATGGACCGGGGGGTGATCTATGGCTACACCTTC.

The chain couples TRBV19 to TRBJ1-6; D not certain. Deletions cut 7 bases from V and 14 bases from J, with 18 bases between. This CDR3 region has 13 residues. From germline, CDR1 is LNHDA and CDR2 SQIVND (reference sequence). CDR3 sequence reads: CASKTGLVGSLHF. CDR3 sequence (DNA): TGTGCCAGTAAAACCGGGTTGGTCGGGTCCCTCCACTTT.

The rearrangement links TRBV5-4 to TRBJ1-6; weak D call: TRBD1 (5 bases). CDR1 and CDR2 from the germline V gene are SGHNT and YYREEE (reference sequence). Trimming took 0 bases from V and 6 from J, leaving 10 bases between them. This CDR3 has 15 amino acids. CDR3 loop: CASSLERGVNSPLHF. CDR3 DNA: TGTGCCAGCAGCTTGGAGCGGGGGGTTAATTCACCCCTCCACTTT.

The chain links TRBV29-1 to TRBJ2-3, with 7 bases matching TRBD1. Per germline, CDR1 SQVTM and CDR2 ANQGSEA. The V and J ends lost 7 bases and 0 bases, in that order; junction bases with no gene match: 13. The CDR3 has 16 amino acids. This CDR3 is CSAKRGQLTSTDTQYF. The CDR3 nucleotides read TGCAGCGCCAAACGGGGACAGCTTACTAGCACAGATACGCAGTATTTT.

This chain links TRBV7-8 with TRBJ1-5; 9 nucleotides agree with TRBD1. Germline V CDR1 and CDR2: SGHVS, FQNEAQ. Trimming cost V 5 bases and J 7 bases; bases outside gene matches: 9. The CDR3 totals 15 residues. CDR3 amino acids: CASSIGQGIGQPQHF. The CDR3, as DNA: TGTGCCAGCAGCATTGGACAGGGGATAGGCCAGCCCCAGCATTTT.

This chain links TRBV5-6 with TRBJ2-1, with TRBD1 as a possible D gene (5 bases). The CDR3 runs to 17 residues. The germline gives CDR1 SGHDT, CDR2 YYEEEE. V was pared by 7 bases and J by 0 bases, with 20 bases between. CDR3 sequence (DNA): TGTGCCAGCCGAAACTTGGACCTGGGGCACTCCTACAATGAGCAGTTCTTC. Residues: CASRNLDLGHSYNEQFF. Using reference TRBV5-6 and TRBJ2-1 for the parts outside the CDR3, the full variable domain is DAGVTQSPTHLIKTRGQQVTLRCSPKSGHDTVSWYQQALGQGPQFIFQYYEEEERQRGNFPDRFSGHQFPNYSSELNVNALLLGDSALYLCASRNLDLGHSYNEQFFGPGTRLTVL.